Sequencing of this T cell receptor (beta chain) was carried out in a study of cytomegalovirus exposure and HLA in healthy donors. Broader study findings: The classifier reportedly diagnosed cytomegalovirus status with high specificity and sensitivity.

About this clone itself: What it binds is unknown.

The CDR3 consists of 14 residues. Germline V gene lookup returns CDR1 SGDLS and CDR2 YYNGEE. Use of 60 Vbeta and 13 Jbeta primers characterized the PCR. Using immunoSEQ multiplex PCR, the repertoire was profiled, and TCRdb retains in-frame clones only, with some absent. This sample has roughly 150,000 clones, with about 64% found just once. This chain uses TRBV9 with TRBJ2-5; 7 nucleotides match TRBD1. The end of the DNA fits TRBJ2-7 better, so the J call may be wrong. Sequenced: PBMCs. The sequence was collected from a young woman in good health and CMV-seropositive. The CDR3 loop is CASSEGTVSYEQYF. CDR3 nucleotide sequence: TGTGCCAGCAGCGAGGGGACAGTCTCCTACGAGCAGTACTTC.